This T cell receptor beta chain emerged from a study of identifying expanded T cells in peripheral blood. The CDR3 has 14 amino acids. CDR1 and CDR2 from the germline V gene are MNHEY and SVGAGI. Losses at the gene ends were 2 bases for V and 6 bases for J; bases not matched to a gene: 5. Findings of the study overall: Variance in clone template counts between two-week samples significantly increased with total template count across all healthy donors. About 1.3 clones differed between technical replicates, versus approximately 16 and 19 over time.

Collection occurred without any documented infections or immune events in donors. A note on this clone: Its matching antigen is unknown.

Libraries were prepared by immunoSEQ multiplex PCR; TCRdb keeps only in-frame clonotypes and omits some of them. Among some 72,000 clones listed, 90% were seen once. Source material: blood. This clonotype originated in a person aged 18-70 years in good health. The chain joins TRBV6-5 to TRBJ1-2; 8 bases match TRBD1. CDR3 loop: CASSYGAGGDGYTF. The CDR3 bases are TGTGCCAGCAGTTACGGGGCAGGGGGCGATGGCTACACCTTC.